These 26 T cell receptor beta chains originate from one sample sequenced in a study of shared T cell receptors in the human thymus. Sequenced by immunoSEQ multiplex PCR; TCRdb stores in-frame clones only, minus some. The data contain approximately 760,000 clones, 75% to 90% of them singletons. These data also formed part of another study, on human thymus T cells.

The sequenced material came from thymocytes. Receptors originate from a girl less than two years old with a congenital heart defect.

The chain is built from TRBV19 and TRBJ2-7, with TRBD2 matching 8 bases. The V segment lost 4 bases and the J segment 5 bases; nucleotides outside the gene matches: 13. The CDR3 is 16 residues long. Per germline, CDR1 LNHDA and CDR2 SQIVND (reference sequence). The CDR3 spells CASSTGLRTSRHEQYF. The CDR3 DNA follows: TGTGCCAGTAGTACTGGACTTAGGACTAGCCGCCACGAGCAGTACTTC.

CDR3 bases: TGTGCCAGCTCACCCCGGGGGAAGGCCTACAATGAGCAGTTCTTC. This gives the protein CASSPRGKAYNEQFF. The chain uses TRBV18 and TRBJ2-1; perhaps TRBD2 as D (6 bases). The CDR3 sequence is 15 residues long. Looked up from germline, CDR1 is KGHSH and CDR2 is LQKENI. V was clipped by 3 bases and J by 2 bases, with 11 bases between them.

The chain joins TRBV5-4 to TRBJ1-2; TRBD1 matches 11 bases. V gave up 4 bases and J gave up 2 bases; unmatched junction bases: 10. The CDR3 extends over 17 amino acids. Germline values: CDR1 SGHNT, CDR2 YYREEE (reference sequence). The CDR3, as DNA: TGTGCCAGCAGCCTCGGACAGGGGGCCGTACTAAACTATGGCTACACCTTC. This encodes CASSLGQGAVLNYGYTF.

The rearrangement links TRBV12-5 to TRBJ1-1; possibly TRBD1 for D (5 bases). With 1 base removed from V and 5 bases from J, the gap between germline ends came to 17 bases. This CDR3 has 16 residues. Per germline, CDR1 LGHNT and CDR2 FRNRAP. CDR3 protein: CASGLATALRGTEAFF. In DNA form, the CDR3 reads TGTGCTAGTGGTTTGGCGACAGCACTAAGGGGAACTGAAGCTTTCTTT.

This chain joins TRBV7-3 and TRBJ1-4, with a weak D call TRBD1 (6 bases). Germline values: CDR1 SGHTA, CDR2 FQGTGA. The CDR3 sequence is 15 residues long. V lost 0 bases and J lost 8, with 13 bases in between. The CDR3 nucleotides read TGTGCCAGCAGCTTAACGGGGGGGGCCGGGGAAAAACTGTTTTTT. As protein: CASSLTGGAGEKLFF.

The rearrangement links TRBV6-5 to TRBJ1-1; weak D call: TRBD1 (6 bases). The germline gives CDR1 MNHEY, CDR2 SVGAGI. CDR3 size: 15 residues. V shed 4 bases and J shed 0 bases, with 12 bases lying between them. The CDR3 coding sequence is TGTGCCAGCAGTTCCCGGACAGCCTTGAACACTGAAGCTTTCTTT. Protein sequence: CASSSRTALNTEAFF.

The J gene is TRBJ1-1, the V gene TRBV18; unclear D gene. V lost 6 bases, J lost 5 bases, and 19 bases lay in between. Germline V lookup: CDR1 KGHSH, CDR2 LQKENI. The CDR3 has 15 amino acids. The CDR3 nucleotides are TGTGCCAGCTCGCCGGCCGGAACCGGGAGGACTGAAGCTTTCTTT. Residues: CASSPAGTGRTEAFF.

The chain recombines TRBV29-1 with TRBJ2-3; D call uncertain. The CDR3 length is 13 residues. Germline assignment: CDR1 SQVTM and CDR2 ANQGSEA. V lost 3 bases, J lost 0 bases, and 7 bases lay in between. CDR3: CSVEVGSTDTQYF. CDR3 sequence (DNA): TGCAGCGTTGAGGTCGGGAGCACAGATACGCAGTATTTT.

CDR3 sequence (DNA): TGCGCCAGCAGCCACCTCCCACGGACAGGGATGAACTATGGCTACACCTTC. Protein sequence: CASSHLPRTGMNYGYTF. The chain joins TRBV4-1 to TRBJ1-2; 8 bases map to TRBD1. The V segment lost 3 bases and the J segment 2 bases; nucleotides outside the gene matches: 11. The CDR3 is 17 residues long. Germline CDR1 is MGHRA and CDR2 is YSYEKL.

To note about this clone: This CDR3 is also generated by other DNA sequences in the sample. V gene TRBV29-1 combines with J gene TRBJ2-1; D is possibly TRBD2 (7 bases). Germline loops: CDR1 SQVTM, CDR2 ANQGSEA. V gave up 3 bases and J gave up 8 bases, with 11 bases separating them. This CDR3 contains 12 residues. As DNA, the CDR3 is TGCAGCGTTGAGGGGGGGGGCTATGAGCAGTTCTTC. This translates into CSVEGGGYEQFF.

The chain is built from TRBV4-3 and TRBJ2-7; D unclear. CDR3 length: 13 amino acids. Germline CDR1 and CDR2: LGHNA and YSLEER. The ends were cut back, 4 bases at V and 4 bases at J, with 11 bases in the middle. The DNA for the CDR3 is TGCGCCAGCAGCCCGGTTCTAGGATACGAGCAGTACTTC. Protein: CASSPVLGYEQYF.

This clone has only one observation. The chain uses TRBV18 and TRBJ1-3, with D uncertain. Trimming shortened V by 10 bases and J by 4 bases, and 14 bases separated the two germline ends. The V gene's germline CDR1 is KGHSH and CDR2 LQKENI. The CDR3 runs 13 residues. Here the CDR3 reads CATLSENGNTIYF. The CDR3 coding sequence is TGTGCCACCCTATCTGAGAACGGAAACACCATATATTTT.

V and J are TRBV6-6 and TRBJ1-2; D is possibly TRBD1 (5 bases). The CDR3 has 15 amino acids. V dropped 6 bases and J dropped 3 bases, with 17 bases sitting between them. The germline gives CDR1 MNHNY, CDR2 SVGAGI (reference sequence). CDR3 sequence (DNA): TGTGCCAGCAGCCAAGAGGCAGGGTCACACTATGGCTACACCTTC. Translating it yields CASSQEAGSHYGYTF.

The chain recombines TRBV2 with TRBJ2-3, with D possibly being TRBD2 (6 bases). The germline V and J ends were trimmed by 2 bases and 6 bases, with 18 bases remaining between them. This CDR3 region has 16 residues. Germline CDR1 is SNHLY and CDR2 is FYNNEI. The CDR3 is CASSERDSLFRDTQYF. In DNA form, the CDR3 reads TGTGCCAGCAGTGAAAGGGACTCCCTATTTAGGGATACGCAGTATTTT.

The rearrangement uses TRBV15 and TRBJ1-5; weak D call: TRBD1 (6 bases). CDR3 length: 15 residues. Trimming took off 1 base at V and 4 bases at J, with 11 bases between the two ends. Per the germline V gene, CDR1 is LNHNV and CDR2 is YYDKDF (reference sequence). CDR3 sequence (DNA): TGTGCCACCAGCAGAGGAACAGGGAATAATCAGCCCCAGCATTTT. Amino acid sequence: CATSRGTGNNQPQHF.

CDR3 loop: CASGGDRDQPQHF. The DNA for the CDR3 is TGTGCCAGCGGGGGGGACAGGGATCAGCCCCAGCATTTT. The chain joins TRBV2 to TRBJ1-5, with TRBD1 matching over 9 bases. CDR3 length equals 13 residues. The germline gives CDR1 SNHLY, CDR2 FYNNEI. Trimming removed 8 bases from V and 5 bases from J; junction bases left unmatched: 4.

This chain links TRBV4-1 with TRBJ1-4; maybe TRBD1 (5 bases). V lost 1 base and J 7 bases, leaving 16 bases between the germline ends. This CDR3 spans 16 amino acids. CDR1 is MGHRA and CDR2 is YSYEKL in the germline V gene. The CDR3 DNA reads TGCGCCAGCAGCCAAGTGGCAGGGTTAAAGGCTGAAAAACTGTTTTTT. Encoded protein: CASSQVAGLKAEKLFF.

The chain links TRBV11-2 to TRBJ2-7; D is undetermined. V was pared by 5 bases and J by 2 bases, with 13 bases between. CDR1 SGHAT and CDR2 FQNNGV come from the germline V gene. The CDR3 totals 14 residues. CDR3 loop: CASSQNIAPYEQYF. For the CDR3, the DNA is TGTGCCAGCAGCCAGAACATAGCTCCCTACGAGCAGTACTTC.

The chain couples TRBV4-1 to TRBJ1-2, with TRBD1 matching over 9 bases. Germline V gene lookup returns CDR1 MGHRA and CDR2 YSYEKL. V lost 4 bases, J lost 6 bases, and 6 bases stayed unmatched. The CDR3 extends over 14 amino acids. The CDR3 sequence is CASSPGQGMNGYTF. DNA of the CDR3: TGCGCCAGCAGCCCGGGACAGGGAATGAATGGCTACACCTTC.

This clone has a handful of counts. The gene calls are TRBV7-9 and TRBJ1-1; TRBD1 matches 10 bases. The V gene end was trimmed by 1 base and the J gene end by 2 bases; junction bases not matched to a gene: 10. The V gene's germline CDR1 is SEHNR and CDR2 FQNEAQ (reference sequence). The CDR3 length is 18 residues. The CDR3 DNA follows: TGTGCCAGCAGCTTAGTGGGGAGCGGGACAGGGGTAAACACTGAAGCTTTCTTT. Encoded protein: CASSLVGSGTGVNTEAFF.

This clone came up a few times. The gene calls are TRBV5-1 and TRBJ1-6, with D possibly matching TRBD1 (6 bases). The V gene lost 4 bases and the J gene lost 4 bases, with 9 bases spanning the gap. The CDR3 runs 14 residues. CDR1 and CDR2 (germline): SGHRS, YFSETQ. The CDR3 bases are TGCGCCAGCAGCCCGGACAGTTATAATTCACCCCTCCACTTT. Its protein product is CASSPDSYNSPLHF.

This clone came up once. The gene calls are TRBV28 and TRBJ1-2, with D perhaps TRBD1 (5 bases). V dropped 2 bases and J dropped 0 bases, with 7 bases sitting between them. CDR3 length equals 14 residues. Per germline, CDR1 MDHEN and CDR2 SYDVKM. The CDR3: CASSLQGSNYGYTF. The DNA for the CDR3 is TGTGCCAGCAGTTTACAGGGATCTAACTATGGCTACACCTTC.

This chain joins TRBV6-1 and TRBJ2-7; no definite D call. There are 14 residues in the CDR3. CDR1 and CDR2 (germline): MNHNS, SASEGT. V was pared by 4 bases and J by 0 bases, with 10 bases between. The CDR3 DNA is TGTGCCAGCAGTGGACCCCCGGGCTCCTACGAGCAGTACTTC. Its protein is CASSGPPGSYEQYF.

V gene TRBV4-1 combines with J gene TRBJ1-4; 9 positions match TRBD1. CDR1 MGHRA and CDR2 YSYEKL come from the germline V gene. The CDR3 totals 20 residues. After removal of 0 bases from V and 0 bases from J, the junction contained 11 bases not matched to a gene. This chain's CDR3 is CASSQEGTGTGSTTNEKLFF. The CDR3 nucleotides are TGCGCCAGCAGCCAAGAAGGGACCGGGACAGGGTCAACAACTAATGAAAAACTGTTTTTT.

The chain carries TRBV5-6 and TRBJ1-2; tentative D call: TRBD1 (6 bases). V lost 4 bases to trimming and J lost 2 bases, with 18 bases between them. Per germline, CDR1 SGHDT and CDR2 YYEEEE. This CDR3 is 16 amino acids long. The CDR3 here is CASSAYRGHKNYGYTF. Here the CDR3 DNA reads TGTGCCAGCAGCGCCTATCGGGGACACAAAAACTATGGCTACACCTTC.

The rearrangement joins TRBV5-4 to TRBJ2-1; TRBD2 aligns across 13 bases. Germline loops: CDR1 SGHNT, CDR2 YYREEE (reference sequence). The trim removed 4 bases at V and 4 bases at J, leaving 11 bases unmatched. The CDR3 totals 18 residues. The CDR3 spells CASSQGTSGTPDYNEQFF. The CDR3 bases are TGTGCCAGCAGCCAAGGGACTAGCGGGACCCCAGATTACAATGAGCAGTTCTTC.